Below, 8 T cell receptor beta chains from the same sample are listed, as sequenced in a study of T cell clones after liver transplantation. Measured with immunoSEQ multiplex PCR; TCRdb has only the in-frame clones, and not every one. Found here are under 55,000 clones, roughly nine tenths of them singletons; the top ten hold around an eighth. The sequencing here drew on CD8+ T cells from blood, taken 12 months after liver transplant. Receptor source: a human patient who received a liver transplant. The graft donor may account for some of the T cells.

The chain couples TRBV7-9 to TRBJ2-7; TRBD2 aligns across 8 bases. V lost 3 bases to trimming and J lost 0 bases; unmatched junction nucleotides: 4. Germline assignment: CDR1 SEHNR and CDR2 FQNEAQ (reference sequence). CDR3 length equals 15 residues. CDR3 DNA sequence: TGTGCCAGCAGCTTTATTAGCGGGGTCTCCTACGAGCAGTACTTC. It codes for CASSFISGVSYEQYF.

V and J are TRBV4-2 and TRBJ2-3; 11 bases agree with TRBD2. With 5 bases clipped from V and 6 bases from J, the junction kept 13 bases outside the gene matches. Germline CDR1 reads LGHNA; CDR2 reads YNFKEQ. The CDR3 spans 17 residues. The CDR3 loop reads CASSSLGLAETQDTQYF. The CDR3 DNA reads TGTGCCAGCAGCTCACTGGGACTAGCGGAGACCCAGGATACGCAGTATTTT.

V gene TRBV7-8 combines with J gene TRBJ2-7; 9 nucleotides line up with TRBD1. The CDR3 extends over 16 amino acids. J lost 2 bases, V lost 5 bases, and 10 bases had no gene match. CDR1 is SGHVS, CDR2 FQNEAQ, per germline. CDR3 protein: CASSRSTGGGTYEQYF. The CDR3 DNA reads as TGTGCCAGCAGCCGATCGACAGGGGGGGGGACCTACGAGCAGTACTTC.

This chain uses TRBV11-3 with TRBJ2-2; TRBD2 might be the D (6 bases). Germline values: CDR1 SGHNT, CDR2 YENEEA. The V and J ends lost 4 bases and 6 bases respectively, with 12 bases between them. CDR3 size: 14 residues. CDR3 in amino acids: CASSSRTTAGELFF. In DNA, the CDR3 is TGTGCCAGCAGCTCGAGGACTACGGCCGGGGAGCTGTTTTTT.

The V and J genes are TRBV11-2 and TRBJ2-7; tentatively, D is TRBD2 (6 bases). CDR3 size: 12 residues. Trimming pared 4 bases from V and 6 bases from J, leaving 10 bases between. Germline V lookup: CDR1 SGHAT, CDR2 FQNNGV. The CDR3 DNA is TGTGCCAGCAGCTCCCTAGCGCCCGAGCAGTACTTC. This gives the protein CASSSLAPEQYF.

The V call is TRBV6-1, the J call TRBJ2-1; D is undetermined. V gave up 1 base and J gave up 1 base, with 8 bases separating them. Germline CDR1 reads MNHNS; CDR2 reads SASEGT. The CDR3 sequence is 15 residues long. The CDR3 loop is CASSEGPGSYNEQFF. DNA of the CDR3: TGTGCCAGCAGTGAAGGACCCGGGTCCTACAATGAGCAGTTCTTC.

This CDR3 reads CASGGGSGGANYGYTF. In DNA, the CDR3 is TGTGCCTCGGGCGGGGGATCCGGCGGGGCTAACTATGGCTACACCTTC. The rearrangement links TRBV7-8 to TRBJ1-2, with D tentatively TRBD1 (5 bases). The CDR3 is 16 residues long. Per the germline V gene, CDR1 is SGHVS and CDR2 is FQNEAQ. Deletions cut 11 bases from V and 0 bases from J, with 22 bases between.

The table lists this clone with a count of one. This sequence joins TRBV28 and TRBJ1-1; 8 nucleotides align to TRBD1. V lost 5 bases, J lost 1 base, and 3 bases stayed unmatched. Germline V gene lookup returns CDR1 MDHEN and CDR2 SYDVKM. There are 14 residues in the CDR3. CDR3 region: CASSVGQGNTEAFF. Here the CDR3 DNA reads TGTGCCAGCAGTGTCGGACAGGGGAACACTGAAGCTTTCTTT.